This TCR beta chain was recovered during a study of blood T cell repertoires in COVID-19. In the study overall: Samples taken during acute and convalescent COVID-19 were collected in the United States, Italy and Spain. PBMCs, B-cell-depleted T cells, or T cells were the source of the cDNA or gDNA that made up the material.

The J segment lost 4 bases and the V segment lost 5 bases, leaving 8 bases of the junction unmatched. The V gene's germline CDR1 is MNHEY and CDR2 SVGEGT. This CDR3 is built from 15 residues. Authors' analysis steps: The authors estimated nucleated cell counts from reference gene primer amplification. Only in-frame clones appear in the TCRdb table, and some are missing; sequencing was by immunoSEQ multiplex PCR. V, J and clone size were drawn from that table, and D and trimming were deduced from the DNA. Among 150,000 to 200,000 clones, more than 75% were seen once, and the ten largest hold about 2.7%.

This receptor was identified in a man aged 35 to 55 with active or convalescent COVID-19. The sample taken for sequencing was peripheral blood. The chain employs TRBV6-2 or TRBV6-3 and TRBJ1-5; 7 bases fit TRBD1. The CDR3 DNA reads as TGTGCCAGCAGTGAGACAGGGAGAGGGAATCAGCCCCAGCATTTT. Translated, it gives CASSETGRGNQPQHF.